This entry concerns a single T cell receptor beta chain. Its antigen is not identified. This record belongs to a study of response to subunit inactivated influenza vaccine. TCRdb ran MiXCR on the RT-PCR reads and lists one entry per CDR3 protein. The profile shows 550,000 to 800,000 distinct CDR3 sequences, around a sixth of them singletons. Study outcomes and limitations: Authors suggested that a seasonal influenza vaccination recruits few new T cells each time.

CDR3 size: 15 residues. The germline gives CDR1 DFQATT, CDR2 SNEGSKA (reference sequence). Trimming removed 1 base at V and 3 bases at J, with 15 bases between. The chain combines TRBV20-1 with TRBJ2-5; a possible D gene is TRBD1 (6 bases). The sample here was PBMCs from blood, taken 11 to 12 days after vaccination. This receptor was identified in a man aged 45-60 years who received an inactivated influenza vaccine. The CDR3 DNA sequence: TGCAGTGCTAGAGTTGACAGGCCGAATGAAGAGACCCAGTACTTC. Translating it yields CSARVDRPNEETQYF.